The entry that follows covers one T cell receptor beta chain sequence. This sample is drawn from a study of blood T cell repertoires in COVID-19. Study-level information: Sources were T cells, B-cell-depleted T cells, or PBMCs; the material itself was cDNA or gDNA.

Source study methods: Amplifying reference gene primers gave estimates of nucleated cell counts. The protocol was immunoSEQ multiplex PCR, while the TCRdb copy is restricted to in-frame clones and leaves out a portion. V and J calls and clone size are as listed in that table; D and trimming were resolved from the DNA. The sample lists 150,000 to 200,000 clones, approximately 89% seen once, with around 3.3% in the top ten. The clonotype originates from a man between 65 and 79 years old with acute or convalescent COVID-19. Sample: peripheral blood.

The CDR3 region is CASSSESNQPQHF. The CDR3 region has the DNA TGCGCCAGCAGCTCGGAGAGCAATCAGCCCCAGCATTTT. This sequence joins TRBV5-1 and TRBJ1-5; D uncertain. This CDR3 is built from 13 residues. V lost 3 bases and J lost 1, with 5 bases in between. The germline V gene encodes CDR1 SGHRS and CDR2 YFSETQ.